This T cell receptor beta chain originates from a study of tumor-infiltrating lymphocytes in primary liver carcinoma. Study background: Those enrolled were patients of both sexes, who were aged 30 to 69 years. Findings of the study overall: Compared with tumor region pairs, tumor-adjacent and tumor-blood pairs overlapped less.

Details on this clonotype: Antigen specificity is unknown. A clone one base away is much larger, so this may be a read error.

Germline values: CDR1 MGHRA, CDR2 YSYEKL. Deletions cut 1 base from V and 3 bases from J, with 10 bases between. The CDR3 covers 15 residues. TCR beta cDNA came from about 0.45 ug total RNA, primed with a constant-region primer. What produced the TCR beta libraries was three nested multiplex PCR rounds using slightly modified ARM-PCR. Primers for the first two PCR rounds were TRBV1-TRBV30 forward primers and a C-beta reverse primer (10 cycles per round). TCRdb fed the multiplex PCR reads into MiXCR, producing one record per CDR3 protein. This sample has approximately 330,000 distinct CDR3 sequences; about two thirds occur once, and the top ten carry about 6.1%. They got blood RNA out of unsorted whole blood and also pulled out germline DNA. Researchers reported drawing about 4.1 milliliters of peripheral blood before surgery.

The sequence was obtained from a man in his forties with primary liver carcinoma and hepatitis B virus infection. This chain uses TRBV4-1 with TRBJ1-5; weak D call: TRBD1 (6 bases). Input material: peripheral blood. The DNA of the CDR3 is TGCGCCAGCAGCCAAGGGCAGGGGAACAATCAGCCCCAGCATTTT. Protein sequence: CASSQGQGNNQPQHF.